The 27 T cell receptor beta chains given below trace back to one sample, sequenced in a study of Graves' ophthalmopathy and Graves' hyperthyroidism. Using RNA transcripts, the TCR beta CDR3 regions were amplified. Second-round multiplex PCR came after a first-round RT-PCR that employed HTBI primers. TCRdb reprocessed the multiplex PCR reads via MiXCR and lists one record per CDR3 protein. The sample shows around 340,000 distinct CDR3 sequences, 17% of them seen only once. The specimen was peripheral blood. The origin of the receptors is an adult man with Graves' ophthalmopathy.

This clonotype appeared many times. The V call is TRBV28, the J call TRBJ1-5; TRBD1 matches at 8 bases. Germline CDR1 reads MDHEN; CDR2 reads SYDVKM. The CDR3 is 16 amino acids. Trimming at V came to 5 bases and at J to 0 bases, leaving 6 bases not matched to a gene. The CDR3 reads CASSPPTGVSNQPQHF. CDR3 coding DNA: TGTGCCAGCAGTCCACCGACAGGGGTTAGCAATCAGCCCCAGCATTTT.

This clonotype has a count of ten or more. V usage is TRBV10-3 and J usage is TRBJ2-2; weak D call: TRBD2 (5 bases). Germline V gene data show CDR1 as ENHRY and CDR2 as SYGVKD. V gave up 10 bases and J gave up 3 bases, with 15 bases separating them. The CDR3 extends over 14 amino acids. The CDR3 coding sequence is TGTGCCACGGTGAGGACCGGGGACACCGGGGAGCTGTTTTTT. Protein product: CATVRTGDTGELFF.

This clonotype was found many times. The rearrangement joins TRBV30 to TRBJ1-5; D uncertain. CDR1 is GTSNPN and CDR2 is SVGIG in the germline V gene (reference sequence). CDR3 length: 14 residues. Trimming shortened V by 2 bases and J by 7 bases, and 15 bases separated the two germline ends. In DNA form, the CDR3 reads TGTGCCTGGAGTCGTGGAGGGAACGGCCAGCCCCAGCATTTT. It codes for CAWSRGGNGQPQHF. The variable domain in full, with the rest retrieved from reference TRBV30 and TRBJ1-5, is SQTIHQWPATLVQPVGSPLSLECTVEGTSNPNLYWYRQAAGRGLQLLFYSVGIGQISSEVPQNLSASRPQDRQFILSSKKLLLSDSGFYLCAWSRGGNGQPQHFGDGTRLSIL.

This clonotype showed up many times. This sequence joins TRBV5-1 and TRBJ2-7; D gene ambiguous. Germline V gene sequence: CDR1 SGHRS, CDR2 YFSETQ. CDR3 length equals 13 residues. Trimming took off 0 bases at V and 7 bases at J, with 11 bases between the two ends. The CDR3: CASSLGALREQYF. As DNA, the CDR3 is TGCGCCAGCAGCTTGGGAGCGCTACGAGAGCAGTACTTC.

The sample holds many counts of this clonotype. The chain has TRBV7-2 and TRBJ2-5; TRBD2 matches 15 bases. Germline V CDR1 and CDR2: SGHTA, FQGNSA. CDR3 length equals 16 residues. After removal of 5 bases from V and 2 bases from J, the junction contained 3 bases not matched to a gene. The CDR3, as DNA: TGTGCCAGCAGCAGGGGACTAGCGGGGGGTCAAGAGACCCAGTACTTC. It codes for CASSRGLAGGQETQYF.

The table lists this clonotype with many counts. V gene TRBV30 combines with J gene TRBJ1-1; D unclear. Looked up from germline, CDR1 is GTSNPN and CDR2 is SVGIG (reference sequence). The CDR3 is 10 residues long. V lost 4 bases to trimming and J lost 4 bases, with 4 bases between them. The chain's CDR3 is CAWTSTEAFF. CDR3 nucleotides: TGTGCCTGGACCTCCACTGAAGCTTTCTTT.

The chain couples TRBV11-2 to TRBJ1-5; D perhaps matches TRBD1 (5 bases). This CDR3 has 15 residues. The V end was cut by 11 bases, the J end by 2 bases, with 19 bases between. Per germline, CDR1 SGHAT and CDR2 FQNNGV. The CDR3 region is CAWSSGVLGNQPQHF. DNA of the CDR3: TGTGCCTGGAGTTCGGGGGTCCTTGGCAATCAGCCCCAGCATTTT.

The chain employs TRBV28 and TRBJ2-7; D not resolved. Trimming left V 3 bases short and J 2 bases short, with 8 bases between. The germline V gene has CDR1 MDHEN and CDR2 SYDVKM. The CDR3 is 13 amino acids. CDR3 coding DNA: TGTGCCAGCAGTTTTGCAGTAGCCTACGAGCAGTACTTC. It is translated as CASSFAVAYEQYF.

This clonotype was seen ten or more times. The chain uses TRBV5-1 and TRBJ1-2; 7 bases line up with TRBD1. This CDR3 has 16 amino acids. Germline trimming cut 3 bases from V and 4 bases from J; bases unmatched to any gene: 12. The germline CDR1 and CDR2 sequences are SGHRS and YFSETQ. The CDR3 here is CASSSGQQSRSYGYTF. CDR3 bases: TGCGCCAGCAGCTCGGGACAGCAATCAAGGAGCTATGGCTACACCTTC.

Ten or more counts support this clonotype. The rearrangement joins TRBV12-3 or TRBV12-4 to TRBJ2-7; D tentatively fits TRBD1 or TRBD2 (5 bases each). This CDR3 spans 14 amino acids. V was cut by 5 bases and J by 3 bases, with 14 bases left in between. CDR3 sequence reads: CASSPTGPHYEQYF. The CDR3 DNA is TGTGCCAGCAGTCCTACGGGACCCCACTACGAGCAGTACTTC.

In this sample, this clonotype turned up many times. The chain couples TRBV2 to TRBJ2-3; no clear D. Trimming took off 4 bases at V and 0 bases at J, with 2 bases between the two ends. The CDR3 is made up of 12 amino acids. The V gene's germline CDR1 is SNHLY and CDR2 FYNNEI. The CDR3 region has the DNA TGTGCCAGCAGTGGGAGCACAGATACGCAGTATTTT. It encodes CASSGSTDTQYF.

This clonotype was observed many times. The chain couples TRBV20-1 to TRBJ2-7, with 7 bases matching TRBD1. CDR1 is DFQATT, CDR2 SNEGSKA, per germline (reference sequence). V was clipped by 4 bases and J by 2 bases; unmatched bases: 5. This CDR3 comprises 13 residues. The chain's CDR3 is CSAKQGVPYEQYF. The DNA for the CDR3 is TGCAGTGCTAAGCAGGGGGTTCCCTACGAGCAGTACTTC.

This clonotype was counted at least ten times. This sequence joins TRBV20-1 and TRBJ2-7; D is ambiguous. The CDR3 covers 13 residues. The V gene's germline CDR1 is DFQATT and CDR2 SNEGSKA (reference sequence). With 3 bases removed from V and 0 bases from J, the gap between germline ends came to 9 bases. In DNA form, the CDR3 reads TGCAGTGCTAGTTCCGCGCCCTCCTACGAGCAGTACTTC. This gives the protein CSASSAPSYEQYF.

This clonotype was seen ten or more times. This chain links TRBV9 with TRBJ1-5; the D is unclear. Germline loops: CDR1 SGDLS, CDR2 YYNGEE. There are 14 residues in the CDR3. V lost 4 bases and J 5 bases, leaving 13 bases between the germline ends. The CDR3 is CASSSAEAHQPQHF. The CDR3 region has the DNA TGTGCCAGCAGCAGTGCAGAGGCGCATCAGCCCCAGCATTTT.

In its sample, this clonotype was seen many times. V and J are TRBV28 and TRBJ2-7, with 9 bases matching TRBD1. The germline V gene encodes CDR1 MDHEN and CDR2 SYDVKM. The CDR3 has 16 amino acids. Trimming took 2 bases from V and 5 from J; bases not matched to a gene: 10. CDR3 region: CASSLQIDRGKDEQYF. The DNA of the CDR3 is TGTGCCAGCAGTTTACAAATTGACAGGGGGAAGGACGAGCAGTACTTC.

This clonotype was found many times. The chain is built from TRBV11-2 and TRBJ1-5; perhaps TRBD1 as D (5 bases). The CDR3 totals 16 residues. Trimming pared 10 bases from V and 3 bases from J, leaving 22 bases between. CDR1 is SGHAT, CDR2 FQNNGV, per germline. CDR3 DNA sequence: TGTGCCACCTCCCCCCTCGGCAGGGCGAACAATCAGCCCCAGCATTTT. It codes for CATSPLGRANNQPQHF.

Many counts were recorded for this clonotype. The chain has TRBV20-1 and TRBJ2-7, with D maybe TRBD2 (5 bases). V was shortened by 5 bases and J by 3 bases, with 11 bases between the two germline ends. Germline CDR1 DFQATT, CDR2 SNEGSKA (reference sequence). CDR3 size: 12 residues. DNA of the CDR3: TGCAGTGCTCTGTCGGGGAACTACGAGCAGTACTTC. Encoded protein: CSALSGNYEQYF.

Details on this clonotype: A single base separates this from a much larger clone, so it may be a read error. The chain uses TRBV4-2 and TRBJ1-1; tentatively, D is TRBD1 (5 bases). V lost 2 bases and J lost 11, with 18 bases in between. The CDR3 covers 14 residues. Germline-derived CDR1 and CDR2 are LGHNA and YNFKEQ. CDR3 residues: CASSQWGAGFGAFF. DNA for the CDR3: TGTGCCAGCAGCCAATGGGGAGCAGGGTTTGGGGCTTTCTTT.

This clonotype was counted ten times or more. The CDR3 protein is CASSSDAFGYTF. In DNA form, the CDR3 reads TGTGCCAGCAGCTCGGACGCATTCGGCTACACCTTC. The V gene is TRBV12-3 or TRBV12-4, the J gene TRBJ1-2, with D hard to call. The CDR3 has 12 residues. V lost 6 bases to trimming and J lost 8 bases, with 13 bases between them.

The chain combines TRBV29-1 with TRBJ2-5, with TRBD2 identical over 8 bases. V lost 4 bases to trimming and J lost 0 bases; unmatched junction nucleotides: 4. Germline CDR1 and CDR2: SQVTM and ANQGSEA. The CDR3 runs 14 residues. CDR3 residues: CSVVRGGYQETQYF. In DNA form, the CDR3 reads TGCAGCGTTGTCCGGGGGGGGTACCAAGAGACCCAGTACTTC.

V usage is TRBV7-2 and J usage is TRBJ2-7; D gene unclear. CDR3 length: 15 residues. Germline CDR1 reads SGHTA; CDR2 reads FQGNSA. V lost 2 bases and J lost 0, with 11 bases in between. The DNA for the CDR3 is TGTGCCAGCAGCTTAACCCGCAGGAGCTCCTACGAGCAGTACTTC. Its protein product is CASSLTRRSSYEQYF.

The rearrangement uses TRBV28 and TRBJ1-1; D remains unclear. CDR1 and CDR2 (germline): MDHEN, SYDVKM. Trimming pared 2 bases from V and 1 base from J, leaving 8 bases between. CDR3 size: 14 residues. The CDR3 DNA reads as TGTGCCAGCAGTTTAGCAGGTCAGAACACTGAAGCTTTCTTT. The encoded protein is CASSLAGQNTEAFF.

This clonotype was observed at least ten times. The chain is built from TRBV6-1 and TRBJ1-1; D might be TRBD1 (6 bases). Trimming pared 5 bases from V and 6 bases from J, leaving 19 bases between. The CDR3 length is 15 residues. CDR1 and CDR2 (germline): MNHNS, SASEGT. The CDR3 is CASSPTRTGAAEAFF. The DNA of the CDR3 is TGTGCCAGCAGTCCGACGCGAACGGGGGCCGCTGAAGCTTTCTTT.

This clonotype was counted many times. The gene calls are TRBV28 and TRBJ2-7; D may be TRBD1 (6 bases). CDR1 is MDHEN and CDR2 is SYDVKM in the germline V gene. The CDR3 is 15 amino acids. The V and J ends lost 4 bases and 0 bases respectively, with 13 bases between them. CDR3 DNA: TGTGCCAGCAGTTCGACCGGGACATTCTCCTACGAGCAGTACTTC. Amino acid sequence: CASSSTGTFSYEQYF.

This clonotype was seen more than once but under ten times. The chain joins TRBV25-1 to TRBJ2-5; D is uncertain. CDR1 is MGHDK, CDR2 SYGVNS, per germline. This CDR3 region has 15 residues. V was clipped by 3 bases and J by 4 bases, with 15 bases between them. Here the CDR3 reads CASSDLQDGRETQYF. For the CDR3, the DNA is TGTGCCAGCAGTGATCTGCAAGACGGGCGAGAGACCCAGTACTTC.

This clonotype was recorded at least ten times. The chain couples TRBV15 to TRBJ2-7, with D possibly being TRBD1 or TRBD2 (5 bases each). The V gene's germline CDR1 is LNHNV and CDR2 YYDKDF (reference sequence). V lost 3 bases and J lost 6, with 18 bases in between. The CDR3 loop spans 15 amino acids. CDR3 region: CATSSGPGPLPEQYF. The CDR3 coding sequence is TGTGCCACCAGCAGTGGCCCGGGACCCCTTCCCGAGCAGTACTTC.

This clonotype was recorded many times. This chain's CDR3 is CAWTPRWGTPYEQYF. CDR3 coding DNA: TGTGCCTGGACCCCACGGTGGGGTACCCCCTACGAGCAGTACTTC. This chain links TRBV30 with TRBJ2-7; D is uncertain. Per germline, CDR1 GTSNPN and CDR2 SVGIG (reference sequence). Trimming cost V 4 bases and J 2 bases, with 18 bases left between them. CDR3 size: 15 residues.